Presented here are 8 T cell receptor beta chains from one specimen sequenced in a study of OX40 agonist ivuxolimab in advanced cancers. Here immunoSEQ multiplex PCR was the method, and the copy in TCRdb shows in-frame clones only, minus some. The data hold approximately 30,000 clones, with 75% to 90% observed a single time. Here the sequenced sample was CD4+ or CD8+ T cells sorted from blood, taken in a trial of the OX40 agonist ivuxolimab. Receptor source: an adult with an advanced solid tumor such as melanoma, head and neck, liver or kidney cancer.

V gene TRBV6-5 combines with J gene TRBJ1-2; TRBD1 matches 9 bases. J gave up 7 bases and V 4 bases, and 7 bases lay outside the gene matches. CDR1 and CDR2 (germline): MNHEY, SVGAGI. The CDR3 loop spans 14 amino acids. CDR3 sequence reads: CASSFRQGVRGYTF. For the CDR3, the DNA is TGTGCCAGCAGTTTCCGACAGGGGGTGCGTGGCTACACCTTC.

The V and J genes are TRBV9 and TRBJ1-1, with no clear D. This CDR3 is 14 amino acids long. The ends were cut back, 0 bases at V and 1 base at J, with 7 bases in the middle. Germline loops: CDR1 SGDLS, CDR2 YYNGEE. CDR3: CASSVEPGNTEAFF. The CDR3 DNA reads TGTGCCAGCAGCGTAGAGCCGGGGAACACTGAAGCTTTCTTT.

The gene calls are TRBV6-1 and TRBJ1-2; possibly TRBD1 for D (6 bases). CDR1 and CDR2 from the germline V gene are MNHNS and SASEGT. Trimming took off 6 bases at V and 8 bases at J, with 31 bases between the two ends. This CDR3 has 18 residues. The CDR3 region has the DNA TGTGCCAGCAGCGAAAATATATCTCCAGGGGCCTTAGGAGGAGGCTACACCTTC. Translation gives CASSENISPGALGGGYTF.

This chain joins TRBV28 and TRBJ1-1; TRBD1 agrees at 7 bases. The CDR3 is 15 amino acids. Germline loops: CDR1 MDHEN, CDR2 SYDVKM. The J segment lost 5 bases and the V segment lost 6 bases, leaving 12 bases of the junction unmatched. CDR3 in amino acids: CASSLTRGSGTEAFF. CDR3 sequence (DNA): TGTGCCAGCAGCTTGACCAGGGGGTCGGGGACTGAAGCTTTCTTT. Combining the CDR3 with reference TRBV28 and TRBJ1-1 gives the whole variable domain DVKVTQSSRYLVKRTGEKVFLECVQDMDHENMFWYRQDPGLGLRLIYFSYDVKMKEKGDIPEGYSVSREKKERFSLILESASTNQTSMYLCASSLTRGSGTEAFFGQGTRLTVV.

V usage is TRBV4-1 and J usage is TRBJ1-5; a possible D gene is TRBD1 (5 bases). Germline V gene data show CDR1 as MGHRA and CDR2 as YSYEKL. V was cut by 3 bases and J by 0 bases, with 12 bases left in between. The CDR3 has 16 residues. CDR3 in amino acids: CASSQGRGNSNQPQHF. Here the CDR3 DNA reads TGCGCCAGCAGCCAGGGTAGGGGAAATAGCAATCAGCCCCAGCATTTT.

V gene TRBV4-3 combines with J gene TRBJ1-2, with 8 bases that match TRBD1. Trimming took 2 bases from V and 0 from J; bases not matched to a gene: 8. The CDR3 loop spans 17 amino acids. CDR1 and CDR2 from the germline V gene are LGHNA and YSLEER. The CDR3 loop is CASSQNTLQGANYGYTF. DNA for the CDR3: TGCGCCAGCAGCCAAAACACTTTACAGGGGGCTAACTATGGCTACACCTTC.

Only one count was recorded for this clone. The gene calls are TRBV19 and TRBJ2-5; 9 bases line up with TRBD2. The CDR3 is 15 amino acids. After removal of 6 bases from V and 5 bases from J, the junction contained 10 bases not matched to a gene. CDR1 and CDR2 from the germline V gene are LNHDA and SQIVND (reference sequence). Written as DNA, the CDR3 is TGTGCCAGTAGGTGGACTAGCGAAGAGGAGGAGACCCAGTACTTC. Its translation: CASRWTSEEEETQYF.

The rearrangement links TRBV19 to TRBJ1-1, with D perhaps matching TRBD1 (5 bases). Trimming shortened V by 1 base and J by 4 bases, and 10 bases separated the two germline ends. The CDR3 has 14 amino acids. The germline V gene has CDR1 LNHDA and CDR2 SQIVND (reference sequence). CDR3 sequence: CASSIGAGVTEAFF. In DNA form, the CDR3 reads TGTGCCAGTAGTATAGGAGCGGGGGTCACTGAAGCTTTCTTT.